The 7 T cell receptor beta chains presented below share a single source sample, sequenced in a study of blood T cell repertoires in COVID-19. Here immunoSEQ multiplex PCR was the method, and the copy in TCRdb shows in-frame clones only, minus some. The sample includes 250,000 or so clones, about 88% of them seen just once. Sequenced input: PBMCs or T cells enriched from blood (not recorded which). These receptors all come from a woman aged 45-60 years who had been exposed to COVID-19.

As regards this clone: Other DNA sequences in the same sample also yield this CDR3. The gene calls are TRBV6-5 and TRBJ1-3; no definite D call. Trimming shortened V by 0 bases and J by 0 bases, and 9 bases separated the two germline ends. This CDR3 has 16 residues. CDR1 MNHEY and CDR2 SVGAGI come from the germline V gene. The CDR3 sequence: CASSYSMGSSGNTIYF. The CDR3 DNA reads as TGTGCCAGCAGTTACTCGATGGGGAGCTCTGGAAACACCATATATTTT.

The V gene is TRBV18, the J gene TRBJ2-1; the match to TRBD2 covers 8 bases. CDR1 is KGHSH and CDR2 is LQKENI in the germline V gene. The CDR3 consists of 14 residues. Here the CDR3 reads CASRRGDSYNEQFF. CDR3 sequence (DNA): TGTGCTAGCCGGCGGGGGGATTCCTACAATGAGCAGTTCTTC.

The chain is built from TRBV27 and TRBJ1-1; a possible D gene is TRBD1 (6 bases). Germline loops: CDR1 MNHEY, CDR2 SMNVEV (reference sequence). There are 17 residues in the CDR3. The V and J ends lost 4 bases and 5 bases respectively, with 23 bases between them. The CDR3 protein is CASSSIQGIGWATEAFF. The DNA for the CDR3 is TGTGCCAGCAGTTCCATTCAGGGGATCGGGTGGGCGACTGAAGCTTTCTTT.

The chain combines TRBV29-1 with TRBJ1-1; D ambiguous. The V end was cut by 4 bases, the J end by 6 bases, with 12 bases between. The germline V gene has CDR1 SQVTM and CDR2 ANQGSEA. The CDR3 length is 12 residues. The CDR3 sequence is CSVVVEGSEAFF. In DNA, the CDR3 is TGCAGCGTTGTTGTCGAGGGATCTGAAGCTTTCTTT. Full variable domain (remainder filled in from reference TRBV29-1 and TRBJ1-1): SAVISQKPSRDICQRGTSLTIQCQVDSQVTMMFWYRQQPGQSLTLIATANQGSEATYESGFVIDKFPISRPNLTFSTLTVSNMSPEDSSIYLCSVVVEGSEAFFGQGTRLTVV.

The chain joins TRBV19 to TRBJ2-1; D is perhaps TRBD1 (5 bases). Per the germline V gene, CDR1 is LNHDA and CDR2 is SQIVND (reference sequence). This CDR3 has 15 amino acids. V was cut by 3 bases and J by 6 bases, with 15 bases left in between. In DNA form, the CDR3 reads TGTGCCAGTAGTATCTCGGACACTCTCATCAATGAGCAGTTCTTC. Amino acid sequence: CASSISDTLINEQFF.

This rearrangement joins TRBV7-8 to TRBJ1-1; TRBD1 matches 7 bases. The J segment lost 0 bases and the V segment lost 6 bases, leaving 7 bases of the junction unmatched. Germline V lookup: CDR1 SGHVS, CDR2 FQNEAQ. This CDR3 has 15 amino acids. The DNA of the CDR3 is TGTGCCAGCAGGCCCGGGACAGTCATGAACACTGAAGCTTTCTTT. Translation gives CASRPGTVMNTEAFF. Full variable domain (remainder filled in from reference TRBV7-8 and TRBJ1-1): GAGVSQSPRYKVAKRGQDVALRCDPISGHVSLFWYQQALGQGPEFLTYFQNEAQLDKSGLPSDRFFAERPEGSVSTLKIQRTQQEDSAVYLCASRPGTVMNTEAFFGQGTRLTVV.

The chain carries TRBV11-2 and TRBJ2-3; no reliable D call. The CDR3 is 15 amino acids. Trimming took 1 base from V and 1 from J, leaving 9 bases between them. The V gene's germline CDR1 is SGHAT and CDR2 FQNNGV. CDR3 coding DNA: TGTGCCAGCAGCTTAGCAGATGGAGGCACAGATACGCAGTATTTT. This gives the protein CASSLADGGTDTQYF.